What follows are 8 T cell receptor beta chains derived from one specimen sequenced in a study of cytomegalovirus exposure and HLA in healthy donors (dated by TCRdb to 2017 to 2019). Libraries were prepared through the immunoSEQ multiplex PCR assay. For the multiplex PCR, a mixture combining 60 forward primers for TCR Vbeta segments and 13 reverse primers for TCR Jbeta segments was used. Not all clones reach the TCRdb copy of this immuneACCESS table, which keeps in-frame sequences only. Checked studies attribute under half of the gap to unresolved V genes and leave the rest unexplained. The sample profile shows around 190,000 clones; around 80% of them were found once. The ten largest clones represent roughly 1.2% of the sample. Sequenced sample: PBMCs. The receptors shown here come from a girl aged 2 to 9 in good health and CMV-seropositive.

Regarding this clone: Its ends do not fully match the called genes, so a read error is possible. V and J are TRBV11-2 and TRBJ2-7, with 13 positions matching TRBD2. This CDR3 is 13 amino acids long. Germline V gene lookup returns CDR1 SGHAT and CDR2 FQNNGV. The DNA of the CDR3 is TGTGCCAGCAGCTTAGAACTAGCGGGAGGGTCGGTCTTC. Protein sequence: CASSLELAGGSVF.

This clone occurred once. The chain combines TRBV7-8 with TRBJ1-1, with D perhaps TRBD1 (5 bases). CDR1 is SGHVS, CDR2 FQNEAQ, per germline. V shed 7 bases and J shed 3 bases, with 15 bases lying between them. This CDR3 comprises 14 residues. CDR3 bases: TGTGCCAGCACCCCCGCCGGCAGGGACACTGAAGCTTTCTTT. This gives the protein CASTPAGRDTEAFF.

The chain has TRBV28 and TRBJ2-2; 11 nucleotides agree with TRBD2. V was pared by 5 bases and J by 0 bases, with 5 bases of the junction left unmatched. The CDR3 spans 17 residues. Germline assignment: CDR1 MDHEN and CDR2 SYDVKM. In DNA, the CDR3 is TGTGCCAGCAGTCGACTAGCGGGACGGGCGAACACCGGGGAGCTGTTTTTT. This translates into CASSRLAGRANTGELFF.

The CDR3 region has the DNA TGTGCCAGCAGTGCCACACAGACGGAGAACACTGAAGCTTTCTTT. Its protein is CASSATQTENTEAFF. This chain joins TRBV2 and TRBJ1-1; D is ambiguous. Trimming pared 4 bases from V and 1 base from J, leaving 13 bases between. The CDR3 covers 15 residues. Germline V CDR1 and CDR2: SNHLY, FYNNEI.

V is TRBV6-5 and J is TRBJ2-7; TRBD1 matches 7 bases. CDR3 size: 15 residues. Germline V CDR1 and CDR2: MNHEY, SVGAGI. Trimming took 0 bases from V and 3 from J; bases not matched to a gene: 5. CDR3 DNA: TGTGCCAGCAGTTACTCCTACAGGGGCCACTACGAGCAGTACTTC. It is translated as CASSYSYRGHYEQYF.

As concerns this clone: The same CDR3 arises from other DNA sequences in this sample as well. The chain uses TRBV19 and TRBJ2-1; tentatively, D is TRBD1 (6 bases). The germline gives CDR1 LNHDA, CDR2 SQIVND (reference sequence). The CDR3 runs to 15 residues. Trimming pared 5 bases from V and 0 bases from J, leaving 11 bases between. This CDR3 reads CASSEDRSSYNEQFF. The CDR3 bases are TGTGCCAGTAGTGAAGACAGGAGCTCCTACAATGAGCAGTTCTTC.

This clone was seen only a few times. The rearrangement uses TRBV7-3 and TRBJ2-7; tentative D call: TRBD2 (6 bases). Trimming took off 5 bases at V and 0 bases at J, with 8 bases between the two ends. Germline lookup yields CDR1 SGHTA and CDR2 FQGTGA. The CDR3 sequence is 13 residues long. The CDR3 reads CASSPGLSYEQYF. As DNA, the CDR3 is TGTGCCAGCAGCCCGGGACTCTCCTACGAGCAGTACTTC.

The chain carries TRBV6-6 and TRBJ2-7, with a possible D match to TRBD2 (5 bases). V was clipped by 8 bases and J by 0 bases, with 20 bases between them. Per the germline V gene, CDR1 is MNHNY and CDR2 is SVGAGI (reference sequence). This CDR3 comprises 16 residues. Written as DNA, the CDR3 is TGTGCCAGCCGCGATAACCTAGCTGTAGTCTCCTACGAGCAGTACTTC. Its protein is CASRDNLAVVSYEQYF.